A single T cell receptor (beta chain) is shown here with its context. Its antigen remains undetermined. The input lacks base qualities; no much larger clone sits a single base away. TRB sequencing used genomic DNA with the immunoSEQ assay at survey resolution or the hsTCRB kit. Per the authors' processing: The immunoSEQ software handled initial read processing, and the LymphoSeq R package was used for repertoire analyses. For each TRB dataset, clonality was calculated as 1 minus normalized Shannon entropy, and the Gini coefficient was computed as well. Phenotypes of unsorted samples were inferred by mapping TRB sequences from sorted subsets of the recipient or donor onto the same recipient's unsorted samples. The source is immuneACCESS, and TCRdb retained only in-frame sequences with V and J called. Part of the clones is not carried over; for the studies checked, unresolved V genes explain less than half of this, and the remainder is unexplained. V and J calls plus clone size are reproduced from that table; the DNA served to infer D and trimming. A total of roughly 6,700 clones appear in this sample, about 80% of them only once. 25% to 30% of the sample rests with the top ten.

This sample stems from a study of T cells after posttransplantation cyclophosphamide (dated by TCRdb to about 2016). Notes on the research overall: The study tracked T cell repertoire reconstitution by TRB sequencing after myeloablative bone marrow transplantation using posttransplantation cyclophosphamide as GVHD prophylaxis. Antigen receptor sequencing was done on samples from 35 to 45 PTCy-treated patients and from approximately 17 related bone marrow donors of those patients. Blood from every one of the 30 or so PTCy patients who had 1-year posttransplant specimens underwent TRB sequencing. Up to roughly 3 additional blood samples from 2 to 5.2 years after transplant were also TRB-sequenced in 3 patients, as was pretransplant blood from several patients. TRA and TRB clonality were tightly correlated in about 10 samples, so subsequent TCR analyses focused on TRB only. Public TRB sequences were checked against a database of over 3,000 sequences associated with responses to pathogens, tumor antigens, self-antigens and alloantigens.

Explained via the paper, the treatment or condition label denotes: high-dose cyclophosphamide on days +3 and +4 as single-agent GVHD prophylaxis. Busulfan and fludarabine conditioning, a related or unrelated marrow graft, and cyclophosphamide on days +3 and +4 were given to PTCy patients. PTCy-treated patients came from a prospective multi-institutional clinical trial. Mononuclear cells from peripheral blood and bone marrow were separated by Ficoll-Hypaque density centrifugation and then cryopreserved. CD4+ and CD8+ T cells, including naive and memory subsets, were sorted by FACS on a FACSAria II. Broad study findings and their caveats: The TRB repertoires of T cells infiltrating skin or GI tract showed only limited overlap with the TRB repertoires of T cells in blood. Across 45 patients, recipient CMV seropositivity and CMV reactivation were highly associated with TRB clonality; PTCy diversity was similar to CNI/methotrexate controls. At 1-2 months, donor-recipient similarity was low but rose over the first year, and the later blood repertoires were often dominated by donor CD8+ memory clones.

Based on the germline V gene (reference sequence), the CDR1 and CDR2 sequences are PRHDT and FYEKMQ. From the cysteine through the phenylalanine, the CDR3 covers 15 amino acids. Only the CDR3 region is kept as DNA, spanning 45 bases read in frame from base 1. Unmatched junction bases come to 9, with V trimmed by 5 bases and J by 5 bases. The sequence came from a female patient aged 50-65 years who received an allogeneic stem cell transplant from a related donor, was CMV-positive, and had no GVHD. In patients who had a transplant, some T cells may come from the graft donor. Sample: CD8+ T cells sorted from PBMCs, taken around 1,300 days after allogeneic stem cell transplant with posttransplant cyclophosphamide. The chain is encoded by TRBV13 joined to TRBJ2-7, with TRBD2 identical over 10 junction bases. CDR3 protein: CASSNPSGSRNEQYF. The base sequence is TGTGCCAGCAGCAACCCTAGCGGGAGTAGAAACGAGCAGTACTTC.